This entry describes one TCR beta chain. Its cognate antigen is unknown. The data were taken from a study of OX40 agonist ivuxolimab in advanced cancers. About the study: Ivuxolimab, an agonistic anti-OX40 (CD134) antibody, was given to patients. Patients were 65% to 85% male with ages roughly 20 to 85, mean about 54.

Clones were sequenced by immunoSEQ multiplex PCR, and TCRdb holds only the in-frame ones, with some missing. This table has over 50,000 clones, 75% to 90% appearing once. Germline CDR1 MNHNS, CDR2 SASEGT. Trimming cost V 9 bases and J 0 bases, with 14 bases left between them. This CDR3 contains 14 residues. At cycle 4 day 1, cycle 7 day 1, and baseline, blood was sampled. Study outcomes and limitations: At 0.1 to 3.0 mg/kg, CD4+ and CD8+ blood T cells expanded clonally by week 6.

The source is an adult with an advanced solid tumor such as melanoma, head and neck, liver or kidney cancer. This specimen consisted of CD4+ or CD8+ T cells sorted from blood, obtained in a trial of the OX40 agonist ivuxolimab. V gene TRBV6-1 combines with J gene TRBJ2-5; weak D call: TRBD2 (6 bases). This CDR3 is CASSYRDYQETQYF. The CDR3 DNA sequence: TGTGCCAGTTCCTACCGGGACTACCAAGAGACCCAGTACTTC.